What follows are 4 T cell receptor beta chains derived from one specimen sequenced in a study of blood T cell repertoires in COVID-19. Using immunoSEQ multiplex PCR, the repertoire was profiled, and TCRdb retains in-frame clones only, with some absent. In the table there are 150,000 to 180,000 clones, about 90% of which are singletons. Material for sequencing was peripheral blood. The source is a man aged 45-65 years with acute or convalescent COVID-19.

The chain uses TRBV27 and TRBJ2-3; 9 bases align to TRBD2. The CDR3 is 14 residues long. CDR1 is MNHEY, CDR2 SMNVEV, per germline (reference sequence). V lost 4 bases, J lost 7 bases, and 6 bases stayed unmatched. The CDR3 nucleotides are TGTGCCAGCAGTTCGTACGCGGGGGGGAATACGCAGTATTTT. Amino acids: CASSSYAGGNTQYF.

This chain connects TRBV19 to TRBJ1-2; D is ambiguous. Per the germline V gene, CDR1 is LNHDA and CDR2 is SQIVND (reference sequence). The CDR3 loop spans 13 amino acids. Trimming took 5 bases from V and 2 from J, leaving 9 bases between them. This CDR3 reads CASSLQPNYGYTF. In DNA, the CDR3 is TGTGCCAGTAGTTTACAGCCGAACTATGGCTACACCTTC.

This rearrangement joins TRBV29-1 to TRBJ2-1, with a weak D call TRBD2 (5 bases). Germline loops: CDR1 SQVTM, CDR2 ANQGSEA. This CDR3 has 13 amino acids. V was clipped by 7 bases and J by 0 bases, with 10 bases between them. The CDR3 bases are TGCAGCGGTGCGGGTCGCTCCTACAATGAGCAGTTCTTC. This gives the protein CSGAGRSYNEQFF.

This chain joins TRBV2 and TRBJ2-1; D gene ambiguous. This CDR3 comprises 14 residues. Looked up from germline, CDR1 is SNHLY and CDR2 is FYNNEI. V lost 6 bases and J 1 base, leaving 10 bases between the germline ends. The CDR3 loop is CASRGGVSYNEQFF. For the CDR3, the DNA is TGTGCCAGCAGAGGTGGAGTTTCCTACAATGAGCAGTTCTTC.